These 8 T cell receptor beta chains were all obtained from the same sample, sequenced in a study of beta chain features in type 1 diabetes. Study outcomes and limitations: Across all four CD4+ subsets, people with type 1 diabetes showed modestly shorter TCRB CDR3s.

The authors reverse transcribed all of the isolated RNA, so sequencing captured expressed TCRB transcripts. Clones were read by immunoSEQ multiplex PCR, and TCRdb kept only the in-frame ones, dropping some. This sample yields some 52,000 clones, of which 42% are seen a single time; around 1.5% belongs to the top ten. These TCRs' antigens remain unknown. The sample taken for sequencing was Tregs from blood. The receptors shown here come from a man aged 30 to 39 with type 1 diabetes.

The CDR3, as DNA: TGTGCCAGCAGAAGGGGTGGGACAGGAGCCTACGAGCAGTACTTC. Translated: CASRRGGTGAYEQYF. V usage is TRBV28 and J usage is TRBJ2-5, with 8 bases identical to TRBD1. The J call may be mistaken, given a closer DNA end match to TRBJ2-7. Germline V gene lookup returns CDR1 MDHEN and CDR2 SYDVKM. The CDR3 consists of 15 residues.

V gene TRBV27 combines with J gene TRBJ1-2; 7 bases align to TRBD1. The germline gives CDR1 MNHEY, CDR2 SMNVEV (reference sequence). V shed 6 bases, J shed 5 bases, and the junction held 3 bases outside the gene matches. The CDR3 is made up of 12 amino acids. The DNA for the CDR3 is TGTGCCAGCAGACAGGGGCGGTATGGCTACACCTTC. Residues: CASRQGRYGYTF.

The CDR3 spells CASSFFDYRRGSQYF. The CDR3 region has the DNA TGTGCCAGCAGTTTTTTTGACTACCGCCGAGGGAGCCAGTACTTC. The chain couples TRBV28 to TRBJ2-5; tentative D call: TRBD2 (5 bases). Germline V lookup: CDR1 MDHEN, CDR2 SYDVKM. CDR3 size: 15 residues. V lost 3 bases and J lost 10, with 21 bases in between. Supplemented by reference TRBV28 and TRBJ2-5, the full variable domain reads DVKVTQSSRYLVKRTGEKVFLECVQDMDHENMFWYRQDPGLGLRLIYFSYDVKMKEKGDIPEGYSVSREKKERFSLILESASTNQTSMYLCASSFFDYRRGSQYFGPGTRLLVL.

The DNA of the CDR3 is TGTGCCAGCAGCCTTACCGGGACAGGGGAAGATACGCAGTATTTT. Its protein is CASSLTGTGEDTQYF. This chain links TRBV4-2 with TRBJ2-3; 10 positions match TRBD1. CDR1 is LGHNA, CDR2 YNFKEQ, per germline. CDR3 size: 15 residues. The V segment lost 4 bases and the J segment 5 bases; nucleotides outside the gene matches: 6.

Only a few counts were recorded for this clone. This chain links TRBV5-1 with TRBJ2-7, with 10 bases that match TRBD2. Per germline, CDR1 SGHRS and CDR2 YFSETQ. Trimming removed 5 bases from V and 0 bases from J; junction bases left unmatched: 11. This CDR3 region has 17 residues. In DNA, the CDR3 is TGCGCCAGCAGTCCCAAAACTAGCGGGACAAGCTCCTACGAGCAGTACTTC. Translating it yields CASSPKTSGTSSYEQYF.

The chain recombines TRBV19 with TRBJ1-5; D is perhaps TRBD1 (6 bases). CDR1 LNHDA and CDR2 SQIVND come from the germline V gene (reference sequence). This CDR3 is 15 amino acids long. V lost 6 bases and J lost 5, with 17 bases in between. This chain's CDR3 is CASSHLQGADQPQHF. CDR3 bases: TGTGCCAGTAGCCACCTACAGGGTGCGGATCAGCCCCAGCATTTT.

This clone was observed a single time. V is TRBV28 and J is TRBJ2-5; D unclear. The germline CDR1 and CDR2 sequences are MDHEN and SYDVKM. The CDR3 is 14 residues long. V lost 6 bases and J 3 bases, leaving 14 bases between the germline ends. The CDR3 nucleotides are TGTGCCAGCAGCGCCCCCCGAGGAGAAGAGACCCAGTACTTC. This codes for CASSAPRGEETQYF. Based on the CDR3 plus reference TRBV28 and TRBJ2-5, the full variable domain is DVKVTQSSRYLVKRTGEKVFLECVQDMDHENMFWYRQDPGLGLRLIYFSYDVKMKEKGDIPEGYSVSREKKERFSLILESASTNQTSMYLCASSAPRGEETQYFGPGTRLLVL.

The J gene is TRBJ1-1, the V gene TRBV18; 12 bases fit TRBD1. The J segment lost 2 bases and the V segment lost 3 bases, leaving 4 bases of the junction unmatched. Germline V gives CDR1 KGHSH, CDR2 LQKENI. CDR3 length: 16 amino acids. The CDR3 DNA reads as TGTGCCAGCTCACCGGGACAGGGGGCCTTTAACACTGAAGCTTTCTTT. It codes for CASSPGQGAFNTEAFF.